The clone carrying this T cell receptor (beta chain) has at least ten counts. The antigen is unknown. General study points: Tumor Tregs overlapped most with tumor, then blood, naive CD4+ cells. The larger cohort examined one V-J beta rearrangement, not whole repertoires. Tumor memory CD4+ T cell TCR gene usage was found to cluster with blood and lymph node memory CD4+ cells and with lymph node naive CD4+ cells.

The germline V gene encodes CDR1 SNHLY and CDR2 FYNNEI. CDR3 length: 13 amino acids. Deletions cut 1 base from V and 5 bases from J, with 7 bases between. Cells sorted as Tregs were CD4+, CD25+ and CD127-/low. Full-length variable regions came from constant-region reverse primers plus semi-nested Nested Universal Primer A PCR. TCRdb re-analysed the 5' RACE reads in MiXCR, keeping a single row per CDR3 protein. The sample includes more than 9,000 distinct CDR3 sequences, roughly 15% of them seen just once. The chain carries TRBV2 and TRBJ2-3; D uncertain. The sample comprised Tregs sorted from a lymph node. This sequence was found in a female donor with breast cancer. This CDR3 is CASSEEWGDTQYF. CDR3 nucleotide sequence: TGTGCCAGCAGTGAAGAGTGGGGAGATACGCAGTATTTT.